This T cell receptor (beta chain) was retrieved from a study of post-analysis software for immune sequencing data. In the study overall: There were relapsing-remitting, secondary progressive and progressive-relapsing multiple sclerosis among the disease courses included.

Comments on this clonotype: Its antigen is not known.

Tagging with unique molecular identifiers was a feature of the TCR beta cDNA libraries. TCRdb re-analysed the PCR reads in MiXCR, keeping a single row per CDR3 protein. The repertoire holds some 700,000 distinct CDR3 sequences, with roughly three fifths as singletons. V was clipped by 4 bases and J by 1 base, with 8 bases between them. The germline V gene encodes CDR1 SGHRS and CDR2 YFSETQ. This CDR3 contains 13 residues. Broader study findings: Compared with controls, patients had more of about 5 TRBV segments, including TRBV5-6, TRBV5-1 and TRBV20-1. Those samples that were prepared in the same batch co-clustered strongly by F measure. Significantly lower normalized Chao1 diversity was found in patients with multiple sclerosis relative to controls.

The sequencing sample was made of blood. The V and J genes are TRBV5-1 and TRBJ1-1; D is uncertain. The clonotype was recovered from a girl aged 2-10 years with multiple sclerosis. CDR3 bases: TGCGCCAGCAGCCAGGACCCGAACACTGAAGCTTTCTTT. It specifies CASSQDPNTEAFF.